The 7 T cell receptor beta chains below come from one sample, sequenced in a study of CD8 T cells in ankylosing spondylitis. The study's findings and limits: Blood of patients with ankylosing spondylitis appeared to be characterized by a TCR beta motif of seven or eight highly homologous variants.

Each CDR3 protein gets one entry after TCRdb re-called the 5' RACE reads with MiXCR. Of some 700,000 distinct CDR3 sequences in the sample, around 17% were seen once. For these receptors, no antigen is known. The sequenced sample consisted of blood, either unsorted or a sorted T cell fraction (not recorded which). The source is a male donor with ankylosing spondylitis.

The chain is built from TRBV28 and TRBJ1-2; 12 nucleotides line up with TRBD1. V dropped 3 bases and J dropped 6; count of bases not matched to a gene: 5. Germline V gene sequence: CDR1 MDHEN, CDR2 SYDVKM. The CDR3 has 15 residues. CDR3 amino acids: CASSFSGTGGHGYTF. Here the CDR3 DNA reads TGTGCCAGCAGTTTCTCCGGGACAGGGGGCCATGGCTACACCTTC.

The V and J genes are TRBV6-5 and TRBJ1-2, with D possibly TRBD1 on 6 matching bases. Germline assignment: CDR1 MNHEY and CDR2 SVGAGI. The V and J ends lost 0 bases and 8 bases respectively, with 16 bases between them. This CDR3 has 15 amino acids. CDR3 sequence reads: CASSYSAAGAEGYTF. The CDR3 DNA follows: TGTGCCAGCAGTTACTCGGCGGCAGGGGCCGAGGGCTACACCTTC.

CDR3 residues: CASRKGQGAGETQYF. The CDR3 nucleotides are TGTGCCAGCAGAAAAGGACAGGGGGCCGGGGAGACCCAGTACTTC. The V call is TRBV6-1, the J call TRBJ2-5; 11 positions match TRBD1. The CDR3 contains 15 residues. The V segment lost 6 bases and the J segment 5 bases; nucleotides outside the gene matches: 8. CDR1 is MNHNS and CDR2 is SASEGT in the germline V gene.

This chain connects TRBV7-9 to TRBJ1-1; no firm D call. The CDR3 length is 13 residues. Trimming took 2 bases from V and 5 from J, leaving 9 bases between them. Germline V CDR1 and CDR2: SEHNR, FQNEAQ (reference sequence). The CDR3 bases are TGTGCCAGCAGCTTATCCCTGAGGACTGAAGCTTTCTTT. This codes for CASSLSLRTEAFF.

This clonotype was recorded a few times. The V gene is TRBV7-9, the J gene TRBJ1-1; D remains unclear. The germline V gene encodes CDR1 SEHNR and CDR2 FQNEAQ (reference sequence). The V end was cut by 6 bases, the J end by 2 bases, with 13 bases between. The CDR3 is 14 amino acids. The CDR3 DNA reads TGTGCCAGCAGGTCCACCGGGAAAAACACTGAAGCTTTCTTT. It encodes CASRSTGKNTEAFF.

As for this clonotype: A junction boundary mismatches the germline segment, possibly from a read error. This rearrangement joins TRBV12-3 or TRBV12-4 to TRBJ2-4; tentatively, D is TRBD2 (6 bases). This CDR3 comprises 18 residues. CDR3 in amino acids: CASSPLAHGSSAKNSQYF. DNA of the CDR3: TGTGCCAGCAGTCCCCTAGCCCACGGGAGTTCTGCCAAAAACAGTCAGTACTTC.

This clonotype was seen only a few times. V and J are TRBV20-1 and TRBJ1-4; tentatively, D is TRBD1 (5 bases). The CDR3 spans 13 residues. Looked up from germline, CDR1 is DFQATT and CDR2 is SNEGSKA (reference sequence). The CDR3 bases are TGCAGCGATGGACAACCCTATAATGAAAAACTGTTTTTT. The encoded protein is CSDGQPYNEKLFF.